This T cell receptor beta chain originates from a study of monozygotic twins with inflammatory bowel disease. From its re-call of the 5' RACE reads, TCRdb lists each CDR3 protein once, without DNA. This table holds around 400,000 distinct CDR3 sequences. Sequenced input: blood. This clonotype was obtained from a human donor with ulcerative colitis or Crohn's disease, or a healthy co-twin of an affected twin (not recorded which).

The CDR3 is CASSKDRVKGGELFF. This chain connects TRBV5-1 to TRBJ2-2; the D call of TRBD1 rests on TCRdb alone, since no DNA is present to check it. The CDR3 length is 15 residues. Germline-derived CDR1 and CDR2 are SGHRS and YFSETQ.